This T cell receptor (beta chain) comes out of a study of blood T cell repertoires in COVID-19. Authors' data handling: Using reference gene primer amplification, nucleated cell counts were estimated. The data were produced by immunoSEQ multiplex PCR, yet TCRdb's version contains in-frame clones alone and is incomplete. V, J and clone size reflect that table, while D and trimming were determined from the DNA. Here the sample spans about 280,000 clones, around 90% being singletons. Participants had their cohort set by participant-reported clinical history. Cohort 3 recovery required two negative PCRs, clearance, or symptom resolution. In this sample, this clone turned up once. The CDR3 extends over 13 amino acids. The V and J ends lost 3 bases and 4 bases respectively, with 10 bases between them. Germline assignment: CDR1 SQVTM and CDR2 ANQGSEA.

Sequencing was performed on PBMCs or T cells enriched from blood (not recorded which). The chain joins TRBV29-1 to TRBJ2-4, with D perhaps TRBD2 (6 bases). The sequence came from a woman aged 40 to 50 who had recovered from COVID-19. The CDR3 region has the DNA TGCAGCGTTGAGGGGGGAAATAAAAACATTCAGTACTTC. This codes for CSVEGGNKNIQYF. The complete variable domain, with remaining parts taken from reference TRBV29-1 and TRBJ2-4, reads SAVISQKPSRDICQRGTSLTIQCQVDSQVTMMFWYRQQPGQSLTLIATANQGSEATYESGFVIDKFPISRPNLTFSTLTVSNMSPEDSSIYLCSVEGGNKNIQYFGAGTRLSVL.